This T cell receptor (beta chain) stems from a study of cytomegalovirus exposure and HLA in healthy donors. As for the study in general: Unique TCR beta sequences numbering approximately 120 million came from about 179 million T cells in an earlier analysis.

The CDR3 consists of 14 residues. The junction had 5 bases not matched to a gene; V was cut back by 6 bases and J by 2 bases. Germline V gene lookup returns CDR1 LNHDA and CDR2 SQIVND (reference sequence). 13 Jbeta primers and 60 Vbeta primers were used for the PCR. Profiling relied on immunoSEQ multiplex PCR, and the TCRdb table lists in-frame clones only, not all of them. The profile shows around 200,000 clones, roughly 79% of them singletons. This chain connects TRBV19 to TRBJ2-7; 9 bases map to TRBD1. What was sequenced was PBMCs. The sequence was obtained from a woman under 30 in good health and CMV-seronegative. CDR3 sequence (DNA): TGTGCCAGTAGCGCCGGGACAGGGACCTACGAGCAGTACTTC. This codes for CASSAGTGTYEQYF.